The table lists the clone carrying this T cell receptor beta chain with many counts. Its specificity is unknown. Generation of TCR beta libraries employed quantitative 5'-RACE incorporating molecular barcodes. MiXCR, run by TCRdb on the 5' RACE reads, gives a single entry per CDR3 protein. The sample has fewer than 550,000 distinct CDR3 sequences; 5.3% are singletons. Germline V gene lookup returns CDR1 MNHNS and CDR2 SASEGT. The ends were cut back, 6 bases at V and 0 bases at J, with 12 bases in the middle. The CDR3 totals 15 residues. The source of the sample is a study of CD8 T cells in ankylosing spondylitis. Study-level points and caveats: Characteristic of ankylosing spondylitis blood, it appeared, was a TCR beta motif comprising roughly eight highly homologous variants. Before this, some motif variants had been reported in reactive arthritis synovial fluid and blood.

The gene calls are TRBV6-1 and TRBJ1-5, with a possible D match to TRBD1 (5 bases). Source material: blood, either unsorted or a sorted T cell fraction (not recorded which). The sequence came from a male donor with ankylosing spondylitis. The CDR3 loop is CASRPGGDSNQPQHF. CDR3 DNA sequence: TGTGCCAGCAGGCCGGGGGGGGATAGCAATCAGCCCCAGCATTTT.